These T cell receptor beta chains were read from a single sample in a study of blood T cells in healthy people across ages. TCRdb re-called the 5' RACE reads through MiXCR, storing one row per CDR3 protein. The repertoire holds fewer than 900,000 distinct CDR3 sequences, with roughly 43% as singletons. Sample: blood. All receptors come from a woman in her sixties or seventies in good health. The CDR3 runs from the conserved cysteine through the conserved F or W. Fields, in order: clone size, D gene, J gene, V gene, CDR3 DNA, CDR3 protein. D genes are given only for firm matches. Size is omitted from some rows. Given values are once, few, many or a class for expanded clones.

abundance: NA
d_gene: NA
j_gene: TRBJ2-7
v_gene: TRBV20-1
CDR3nt: TGCAGTGCTAGCGTCTCCTCCTACAATGAGCAGTACTTC
CDR3aa: CSASVSSYNEQYF

abundance: NA
d_gene: TRBD2
j_gene: TRBJ2-7
v_gene: TRBV7-8
CDR3nt: TGTGCCAGCAGCTTATTGATGTCGCCCTCCGGACTAGACAATGAGCAGTACTTC
CDR3aa: CASSLLMSPSGLDNEQYF

abundance: few
d_gene: TRBD2
j_gene: TRBJ2-5
v_gene: TRBV9
CDR3nt: TGTGCCAGCAGCGCGTGGGGACTAGCGGGGGTTGAGACCCAGTACTTC
CDR3aa: CASSAWGLAGVETQYF

abundance: NA
d_gene: NA
j_gene: TRBJ1-2
v_gene: TRBV7-2
CDR3nt: TGTGCCAACAGCCTCCGTACCTCTAACTATGGCTACACCTTC
CDR3aa: CANSLRTSNYGYTF

abundance: few
d_gene: TRBD1
j_gene: TRBJ1-4
v_gene: TRBV29-1
CDR3nt: TGCAGCGTGGACCAATCGGGACAGGGGGAAAAACTGTTTTTT
CDR3aa: CSVDQSGQGEKLFF

abundance: NA
d_gene: TRBD1
j_gene: TRBJ1-5
v_gene: TRBV3-1
CDR3nt: TGTGCCAGCAGCCAAGAAGGGGACAGGGTACAGCCCCAGCATTTT
CDR3aa: CASSQEGDRVQPQHF

abundance: NA
d_gene: TRBD2
j_gene: TRBJ2-5
v_gene: TRBV4-2
CDR3nt: TGTGCCAGCAGCCAATGGGCTGGCGGGGAGGGTCGGGCCGCGACCCAGTACTTC
CDR3aa: CASSQWAGGEGRAATQYF

abundance: many
d_gene: TRBD1
j_gene: TRBJ2-1
v_gene: TRBV7-3
CDR3nt: TGTGCCAGCAGCTTAATGACAGGGCCGGGCAATGAGCAGTTCTTC
CDR3aa: CASSLMTGPGNEQFF

abundance: NA
d_gene: TRBD1
j_gene: TRBJ1-2
v_gene: TRBV3-1
CDR3nt: TGTGCCAGCAGGACAGGGGGCGACTATGGCTACACCTTC
CDR3aa: CASRTGGDYGYTF

abundance: few
d_gene: NA
j_gene: TRBJ2-3
v_gene: TRBV25-1
CDR3nt: TGTGCCAGCAGTGAATACGAAGGATCGGATACGCAGTATTTT
CDR3aa: CASSEYEGSDTQYF

abundance: once
d_gene: NA
j_gene: TRBJ2-3
v_gene: TRBV19
CDR3nt: TGTGCCAGTAGTACAGAGGGGGGCACAGATACGCAGTATTTT
CDR3aa: CASSTEGGTDTQYF

abundance: NA
d_gene: NA
j_gene: TRBJ1-5
v_gene: TRBV6-5
CDR3nt: TGTGCCAGCAGTTACTCCTCCGGGGGGGTTCAGCCCCAGCATTTT
CDR3aa: CASSYSSGGVQPQHF

abundance: NA
d_gene: NA
j_gene: TRBJ2-7
v_gene: TRBV20-1
CDR3nt: TGCAGTGCTAGAGATCAGTTCGGGGGCGAGCAGTACTTC
CDR3aa: CSARDQFGGEQYF

abundance: few
d_gene: NA
j_gene: TRBJ2-7
v_gene: TRBV6-2/TRBV6-3
CDR3nt: TGTGCCAGCAGTTACCATAGGGCCCGCGAGCAGTACTTC
CDR3aa: CASSYHRAREQYF

abundance: NA
d_gene: TRBD2
j_gene: TRBJ2-7
v_gene: TRBV20-1
CDR3nt: TGCAGTGCTTCCTCGACTAGCGCCTACGAGCAGTACTTC
CDR3aa: CSASSTSAYEQYF

abundance: NA
d_gene: NA
j_gene: TRBJ2-1
v_gene: TRBV6-5
CDR3nt: TGTGCCAGCAGTTACGCTGGGGGAGTCAGTGAGACCCAGTTCTTC
CDR3aa: CASSYAGGVSETQFF

abundance: NA
d_gene: NA
j_gene: TRBJ2-1
v_gene: TRBV20-1
CDR3nt: TGCAGTGCTAGAGATCTCCGGACGGAAGAGCAGTTCTTC
CDR3aa: CSARDLRTEEQFF

abundance: few
d_gene: TRBD2
j_gene: TRBJ2-1
v_gene: TRBV20-1
CDR3nt: TGCAGTGCTAGAGATTGGCGAGGAGCGGGAGGTGCCTACAATGAGCAGTTCTTC
CDR3aa: CSARDWRGAGGAYNEQFF

abundance: few
d_gene: NA
j_gene: TRBJ2-3
v_gene: TRBV20-1
CDR3nt: TGCAGTGCTAGAGAGTGGGGGATCACAGATACGCAGTATTTT
CDR3aa: CSAREWGITDTQYF

abundance: NA
d_gene: NA
j_gene: TRBJ2-3
v_gene: TRBV7-2
CDR3nt: TGTGCCAGCAGCTGGCCCACCACAGATACGCAGTATTTT
CDR3aa: CASSWPTTDTQYF

abundance: NA
d_gene: NA
j_gene: TRBJ2-7
v_gene: TRBV18
CDR3nt: TGTGCCAGCTCAGGGGCTATCGAAAATGAGCAGTACTTC
CDR3aa: CASSGAIENEQYF

abundance: few
d_gene: NA
j_gene: TRBJ2-3
v_gene: TRBV25-1
CDR3nt: TGTGCCAGCAGTGAGGCAGGGGCAGATACGCAGTATTTT
CDR3aa: CASSEAGADTQYF

abundance: many
d_gene: NA
j_gene: TRBJ2-5
v_gene: TRBV7-2
CDR3nt: TGTGCCAGCAGCTTTTTAGAGACCCAGTACTTC
CDR3aa: CASSFLETQYF

abundance: many
d_gene: NA
j_gene: TRBJ2-5
v_gene: TRBV4-2
CDR3nt: TGTGCCAGCAGCCAAGAGGGGGTAGCTTCCCAAGAGACCCAGTACTTC
CDR3aa: CASSQEGVASQETQYF

abundance: NA
d_gene: TRBD2
j_gene: TRBJ2-1
v_gene: TRBV29-1
CDR3nt: TGCAGCGTTGGGGGGGGACTAGCTTTTGAGCAGTTCTTC
CDR3aa: CSVGGGLAFEQFF

abundance: NA
d_gene: NA
j_gene: TRBJ1-5
v_gene: TRBV20-1
CDR3nt: TGCAGTGCTAGGGCGTTAGTGGGGGGGGTTCAGCCCCAGCATTTT
CDR3aa: CSARALVGGVQPQHF

abundance: many
d_gene: NA
j_gene: TRBJ2-3
v_gene: TRBV29-1
CDR3nt: TGCAGCGTTGAAGAGGACACAGATACGCAGTATTTT
CDR3aa: CSVEEDTDTQYF

abundance: NA
d_gene: NA
j_gene: TRBJ2-3
v_gene: TRBV24-1
CDR3nt: TGTGCCACCCAGCTAGGGAGCACAGATACGCAGTATTTT
CDR3aa: CATQLGSTDTQYF

abundance: many
d_gene: TRBD2
j_gene: TRBJ2-7
v_gene: TRBV9
CDR3nt: TGTGCCAGCAGTCCGAGCGGGGGAAACGAGCAGTACTTC
CDR3aa: CASSPSGGNEQYF

abundance: few
d_gene: NA
j_gene: TRBJ2-2
v_gene: TRBV12-3/TRBV12-4
CDR3nt: TGTGCCAGCAGATACAGGGACTACACCGGGGAGCTGTTTTTT
CDR3aa: CASRYRDYTGELFF

abundance: few
d_gene: TRBD2
j_gene: TRBJ2-1
v_gene: TRBV24-1
CDR3nt: TGTGCCACCAGTGATGTGGGGCTAGCGGGCGATGAGCAGTTCTTC
CDR3aa: CATSDVGLAGDEQFF

abundance: NA
d_gene: TRBD2
j_gene: TRBJ2-5
v_gene: TRBV11-2
CDR3nt: TGTGCCAGCAACCAGAGACTAGCGGGGGGTCGGGAGACCCAGTACTTC
CDR3aa: CASNQRLAGGRETQYF

abundance: few
d_gene: TRBD2
j_gene: TRBJ2-7
v_gene: TRBV12-3/TRBV12-4
CDR3nt: TGTGCCAGCAGCCGCTCGACTAGCCTCCTTAACTACGAGCAGTACTTC
CDR3aa: CASSRSTSLLNYEQYF

abundance: NA
d_gene: NA
j_gene: TRBJ1-2
v_gene: TRBV7-9
CDR3nt: TGTGCCAGCAGCCCGACAGTTAACTATGGCTACACCTTC
CDR3aa: CASSPTVNYGYTF